Listed here are 6 T cell receptor beta chains from one sample, sequenced in a study of OX40 agonist ivuxolimab in advanced cancers. Here immunoSEQ multiplex PCR was the method, and the copy in TCRdb shows in-frame clones only, minus some. There are 98,000 or so clones in the sample; roughly 95% occur only once, and roughly 0.17% lies in the top ten. Sequenced here: CD4+ or CD8+ T cells sorted from blood, sampled in a trial of the OX40 agonist ivuxolimab. Every receptor here comes from an adult with an advanced solid tumor such as melanoma, head and neck, liver or kidney cancer.

CDR3 sequence reads: CASSLVAGVEQFF. CDR3 in DNA: TGTGCCAGCAGTTTAGTAGCGGGGGTTGAGCAGTTCTTC. The V call is TRBV27, the J call TRBJ2-1; 9 nucleotides match TRBD2. The CDR3 sequence is 13 residues long. J lost 9 bases, V lost 2 bases, and 2 bases had no gene match. In germline, CDR1 is MNHEY, CDR2 SMNVEV (reference sequence).

This clone was picked up one time. This chain connects TRBV6-1 to TRBJ2-7; a possible D gene is TRBD1 (7 bases). The V and J ends lost 5 bases and 5 bases respectively, with 16 bases between them. Germline V gene lookup returns CDR1 MNHNS and CDR2 SASEGT. The CDR3 spans 14 residues. CDR3 sequence (DNA): TGTGCCAGCAGTCAGGACAGGAGGACTAACGAGCAGTACTTC. Its translation is CASSQDRRTNEQYF.

V gene TRBV19 combines with J gene TRBJ2-7, with 8 bases aligning to TRBD1. Trimming cost V 8 bases and J 4 bases; bases outside gene matches: 13. This CDR3 is 15 amino acids long. Germline V gene data show CDR1 as LNHDA and CDR2 as SQIVND (reference sequence). For the CDR3, the DNA is TGTGCCAGTTCGCCGACCGGGACAGGCACATACGAGCAGTACTTC. Translating gives CASSPTGTGTYEQYF. Full variable domain (rest looked up from reference TRBV19 and TRBJ2-7): DGGITQSPKYLFRKEGQNVTLSCEQNLNHDAMYWYRQDPGQGLRLIYYSQIVNDFQKGDIAEGYSVSREKKESFPLTVTSAQKNPTAFYLCASSPTGTGTYEQYFGPGTRLTVT.

This chain uses TRBV27 with TRBJ2-7, with 8 bases that match TRBD1. The trim removed 3 bases at V and 3 bases at J, leaving 4 bases unmatched. Germline-derived CDR1 and CDR2 are MNHEY and SMNVEV (reference sequence). CDR3 length: 14 amino acids. The CDR3 DNA is TGTGCCAGCAGTTTGCGCACAGGGGGCTACGAGCAGTACTTC. Translation: CASSLRTGGYEQYF.

V and J are TRBV4-1 and TRBJ2-3, with D perhaps being TRBD1 or TRBD2 (5 bases each). Trimming shortened V by 3 bases and J by 1 base, and 17 bases separated the two germline ends. CDR1 MGHRA and CDR2 YSYEKL come from the germline V gene. The CDR3 length is 17 residues. The CDR3 region is CASSQPLRGRGTDTQYF. The CDR3 nucleotides read TGCGCCAGCAGCCAGCCCCTACGGGGCCGGGGCACAGATACGCAGTATTTT.

DNA for the CDR3: TGCAGTGCCCCCAGCGGGAGAGTGCAGTTCTTC. It codes for CSAPSGRVQFF. This chain joins TRBV20-1 and TRBJ2-1; 8 bases are a match to TRBD2. This CDR3 has 11 amino acids. Trimming removed 6 bases from V and 12 bases from J; junction bases left unmatched: 7. Germline V gene lookup returns CDR1 DFQATT and CDR2 SNEGSKA (reference sequence).